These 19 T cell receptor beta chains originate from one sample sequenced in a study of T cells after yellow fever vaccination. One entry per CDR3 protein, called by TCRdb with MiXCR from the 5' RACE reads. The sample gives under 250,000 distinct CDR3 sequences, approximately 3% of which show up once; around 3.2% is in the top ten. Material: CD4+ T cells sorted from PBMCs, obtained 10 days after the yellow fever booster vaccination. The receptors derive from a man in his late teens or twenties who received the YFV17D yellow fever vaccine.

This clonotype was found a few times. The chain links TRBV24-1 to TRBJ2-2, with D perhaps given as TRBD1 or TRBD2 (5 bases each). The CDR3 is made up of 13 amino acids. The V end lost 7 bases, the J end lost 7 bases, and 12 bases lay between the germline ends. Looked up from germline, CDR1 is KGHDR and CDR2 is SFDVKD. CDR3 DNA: TGTGCCACCAGGGGGGTCCGAAGCGGGGAGCTGTTTTTT. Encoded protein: CATRGVRSGELFF.

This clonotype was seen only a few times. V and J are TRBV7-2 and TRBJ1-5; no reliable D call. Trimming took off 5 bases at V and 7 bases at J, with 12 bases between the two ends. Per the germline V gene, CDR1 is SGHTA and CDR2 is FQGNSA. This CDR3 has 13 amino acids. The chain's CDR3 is CASSPRFGQPQHF. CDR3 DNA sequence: TGTGCCAGCAGCCCAAGGTTCGGCCAGCCCCAGCATTTT.

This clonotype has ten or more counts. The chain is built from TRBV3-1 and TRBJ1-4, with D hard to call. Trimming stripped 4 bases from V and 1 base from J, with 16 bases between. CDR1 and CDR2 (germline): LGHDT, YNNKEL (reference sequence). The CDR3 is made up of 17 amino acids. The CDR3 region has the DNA TGTGCCAGCAGCCCAACGGGGTGGTCCCTAACTAATGAAAAACTGTTTTTT. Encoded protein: CASSPTGWSLTNEKLFF.

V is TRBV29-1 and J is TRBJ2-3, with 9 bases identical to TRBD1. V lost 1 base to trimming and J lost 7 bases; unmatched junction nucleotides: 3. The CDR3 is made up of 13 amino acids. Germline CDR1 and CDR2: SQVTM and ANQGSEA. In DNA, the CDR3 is TGCAGCGTTGAAGCGGGACAGGGATATACGCAGTATTTT. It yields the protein CSVEAGQGYTQYF.

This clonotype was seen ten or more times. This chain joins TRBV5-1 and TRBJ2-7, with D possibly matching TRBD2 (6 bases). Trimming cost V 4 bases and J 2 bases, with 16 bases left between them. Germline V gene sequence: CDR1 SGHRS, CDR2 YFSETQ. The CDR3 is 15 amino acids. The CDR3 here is CASSPGEGRPYEQYF. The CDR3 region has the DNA TGCGCCAGCAGCCCGGGAGAGGGGAGGCCCTACGAGCAGTACTTC.

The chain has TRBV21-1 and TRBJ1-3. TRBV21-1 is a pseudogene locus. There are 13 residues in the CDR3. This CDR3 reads CASSKGARNTIYF. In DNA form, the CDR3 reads TGTGCCAGCAGCAAAGGGGCCCGAAACACCATATATTTT.

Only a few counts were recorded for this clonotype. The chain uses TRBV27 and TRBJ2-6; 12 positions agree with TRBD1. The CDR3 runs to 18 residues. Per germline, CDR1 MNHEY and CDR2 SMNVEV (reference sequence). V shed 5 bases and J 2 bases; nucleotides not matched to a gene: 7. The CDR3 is CASSRGQGALPGANVLTF. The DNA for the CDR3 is TGTGCCAGCAGTCGGGGACAGGGGGCGCTGCCTGGGGCCAACGTCCTGACTTTC.

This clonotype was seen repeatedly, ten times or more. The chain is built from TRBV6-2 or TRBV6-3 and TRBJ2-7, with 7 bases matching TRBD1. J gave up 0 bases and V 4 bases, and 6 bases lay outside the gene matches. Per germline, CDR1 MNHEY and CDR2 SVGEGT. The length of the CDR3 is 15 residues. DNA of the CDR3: TGTGCCAGCAGTTTTGGACAGGCAAACTCCTACGAGCAGTACGTC. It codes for CASSFGQANSYEQYV.

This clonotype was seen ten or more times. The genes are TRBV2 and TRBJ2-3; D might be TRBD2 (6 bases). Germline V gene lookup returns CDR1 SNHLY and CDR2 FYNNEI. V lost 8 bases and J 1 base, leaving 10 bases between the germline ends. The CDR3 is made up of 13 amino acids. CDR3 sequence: CASGREGTDTQYF. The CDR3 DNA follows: TGTGCCAGCGGAAGGGAGGGCACAGATACGCAGTATTTT. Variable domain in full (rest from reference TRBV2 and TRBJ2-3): EPEVTQTPSHQVTQMGQEVILRCVPISNHLYFYWYRQILGQKVEFLVSFYNNEISEKSEIFDDQFSVERPDGSNFTLKIRSTKLEDSAMYFCASGREGTDTQYFGPGTRLTVL.

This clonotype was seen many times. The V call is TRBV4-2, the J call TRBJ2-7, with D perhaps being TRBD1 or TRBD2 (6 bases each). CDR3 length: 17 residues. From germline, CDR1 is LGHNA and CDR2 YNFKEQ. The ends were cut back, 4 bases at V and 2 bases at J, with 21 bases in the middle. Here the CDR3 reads CASSRLGRGDGTYEQYF. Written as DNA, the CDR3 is TGTGCCAGCAGCCGCCTGGGTAGGGGGGACGGGACCTACGAGCAGTACTTC.

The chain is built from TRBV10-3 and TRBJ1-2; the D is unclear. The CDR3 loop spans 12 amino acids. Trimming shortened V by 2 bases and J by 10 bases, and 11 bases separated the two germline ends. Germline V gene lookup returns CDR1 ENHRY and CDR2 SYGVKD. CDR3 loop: CAISEELNLYTF. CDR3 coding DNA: TGTGCCATCAGTGAGGAACTTAACCTCTACACCTTC.

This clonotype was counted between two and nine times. DNA for the CDR3: TGTGCCAGCAGCGCAGTCGTGACGGCCGGGGAGCTGTTTTTT. Encoded protein: CASSAVVTAGELFF. The chain combines TRBV9 with TRBJ2-2; D not resolved. Germline V CDR1 and CDR2: SGDLS, YYNGEE. This CDR3 region has 14 residues. Trimming cost V 3 bases and J 6 bases, with 12 bases left between them.

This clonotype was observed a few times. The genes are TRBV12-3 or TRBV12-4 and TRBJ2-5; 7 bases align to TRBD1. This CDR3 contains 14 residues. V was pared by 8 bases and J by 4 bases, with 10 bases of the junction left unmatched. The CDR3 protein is CASRTGVVAETQYF. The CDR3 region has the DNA TGTGCCAGCCGTACAGGGGTAGTAGCAGAGACCCAGTACTTC.

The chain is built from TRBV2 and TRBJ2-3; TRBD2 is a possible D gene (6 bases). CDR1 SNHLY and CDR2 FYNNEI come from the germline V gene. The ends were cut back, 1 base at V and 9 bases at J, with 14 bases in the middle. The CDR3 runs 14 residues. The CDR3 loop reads CASSEEEGRETQYF. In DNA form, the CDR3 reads TGTGCCAGCAGTGAAGAGGAGGGGAGAGAGACGCAGTATTTT.

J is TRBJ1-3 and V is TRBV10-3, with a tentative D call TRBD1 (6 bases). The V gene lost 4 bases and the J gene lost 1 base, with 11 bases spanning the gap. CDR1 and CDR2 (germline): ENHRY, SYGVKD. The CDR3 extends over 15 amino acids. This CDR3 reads CAISGGQSSGNTIYF. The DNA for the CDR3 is TGTGCCATCAGTGGAGGACAGTCTTCTGGAAACACCATATATTTT.

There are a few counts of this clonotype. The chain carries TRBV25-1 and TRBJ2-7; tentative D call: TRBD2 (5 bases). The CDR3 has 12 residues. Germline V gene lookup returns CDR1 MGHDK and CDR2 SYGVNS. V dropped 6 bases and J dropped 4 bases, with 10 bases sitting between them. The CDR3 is CASSRDGYEQYF. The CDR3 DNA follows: TGTGCCAGCAGCCGGGATGGATACGAGCAGTACTTC.

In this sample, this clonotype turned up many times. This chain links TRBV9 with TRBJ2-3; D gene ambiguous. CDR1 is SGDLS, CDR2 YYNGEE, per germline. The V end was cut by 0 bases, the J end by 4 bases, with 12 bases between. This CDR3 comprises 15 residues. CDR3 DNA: TGTGCCAGCAGCGTAGGTGGAGCTCCTGCAGATACGCAGTATTTT. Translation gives CASSVGGAPADTQYF.

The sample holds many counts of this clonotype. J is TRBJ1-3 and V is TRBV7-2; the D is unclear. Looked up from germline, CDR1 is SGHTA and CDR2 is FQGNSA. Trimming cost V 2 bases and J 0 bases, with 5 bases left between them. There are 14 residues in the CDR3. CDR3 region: CASSLWSSGNTIYF. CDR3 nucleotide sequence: TGTGCCAGCAGCTTATGGAGCTCTGGAAACACCATATATTTT.

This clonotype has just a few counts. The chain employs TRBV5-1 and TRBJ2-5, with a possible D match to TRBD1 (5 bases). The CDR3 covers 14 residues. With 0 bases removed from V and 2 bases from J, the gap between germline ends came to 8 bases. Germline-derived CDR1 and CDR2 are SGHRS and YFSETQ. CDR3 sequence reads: CASSLAPGQETQYF. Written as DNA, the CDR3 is TGCGCCAGCAGCTTGGCCCCAGGGCAAGAGACCCAGTACTTC.